This T cell receptor (beta chain) appears in the sequencing data of a study of blood T cell repertoires in COVID-19. Study overall: Acute and convalescent COVID-19 specimens originated in the United States, Italy and Spain.

Sequencing was performed with immunoSEQ multiplex PCR; in TCRdb, only in-frame clones are kept and a portion is missing. The sample lists about 350,000 clones; 89% were seen once. With 5 bases clipped from V and 7 bases from J, the junction kept 7 bases outside the gene matches. The CDR3 contains 15 residues. Germline values: CDR1 SEHNR, CDR2 FQNEAQ (reference sequence). In Seattle, patients joined the study during active infection and were tracked longitudinally. The source of this sequence is a woman aged 55-69 years with COVID-19, enrolled during active disease. The material sequenced was peripheral blood. The V gene is TRBV7-9, the J gene TRBJ2-2; 10 bases are shared with TRBD1. The CDR3 nucleotides read TGTGCCAGCAGCGCGGGACAGGGGATGCACGGGGAGCTGTTTTTT. Amino acids: CASSAGQGMHGELFF.